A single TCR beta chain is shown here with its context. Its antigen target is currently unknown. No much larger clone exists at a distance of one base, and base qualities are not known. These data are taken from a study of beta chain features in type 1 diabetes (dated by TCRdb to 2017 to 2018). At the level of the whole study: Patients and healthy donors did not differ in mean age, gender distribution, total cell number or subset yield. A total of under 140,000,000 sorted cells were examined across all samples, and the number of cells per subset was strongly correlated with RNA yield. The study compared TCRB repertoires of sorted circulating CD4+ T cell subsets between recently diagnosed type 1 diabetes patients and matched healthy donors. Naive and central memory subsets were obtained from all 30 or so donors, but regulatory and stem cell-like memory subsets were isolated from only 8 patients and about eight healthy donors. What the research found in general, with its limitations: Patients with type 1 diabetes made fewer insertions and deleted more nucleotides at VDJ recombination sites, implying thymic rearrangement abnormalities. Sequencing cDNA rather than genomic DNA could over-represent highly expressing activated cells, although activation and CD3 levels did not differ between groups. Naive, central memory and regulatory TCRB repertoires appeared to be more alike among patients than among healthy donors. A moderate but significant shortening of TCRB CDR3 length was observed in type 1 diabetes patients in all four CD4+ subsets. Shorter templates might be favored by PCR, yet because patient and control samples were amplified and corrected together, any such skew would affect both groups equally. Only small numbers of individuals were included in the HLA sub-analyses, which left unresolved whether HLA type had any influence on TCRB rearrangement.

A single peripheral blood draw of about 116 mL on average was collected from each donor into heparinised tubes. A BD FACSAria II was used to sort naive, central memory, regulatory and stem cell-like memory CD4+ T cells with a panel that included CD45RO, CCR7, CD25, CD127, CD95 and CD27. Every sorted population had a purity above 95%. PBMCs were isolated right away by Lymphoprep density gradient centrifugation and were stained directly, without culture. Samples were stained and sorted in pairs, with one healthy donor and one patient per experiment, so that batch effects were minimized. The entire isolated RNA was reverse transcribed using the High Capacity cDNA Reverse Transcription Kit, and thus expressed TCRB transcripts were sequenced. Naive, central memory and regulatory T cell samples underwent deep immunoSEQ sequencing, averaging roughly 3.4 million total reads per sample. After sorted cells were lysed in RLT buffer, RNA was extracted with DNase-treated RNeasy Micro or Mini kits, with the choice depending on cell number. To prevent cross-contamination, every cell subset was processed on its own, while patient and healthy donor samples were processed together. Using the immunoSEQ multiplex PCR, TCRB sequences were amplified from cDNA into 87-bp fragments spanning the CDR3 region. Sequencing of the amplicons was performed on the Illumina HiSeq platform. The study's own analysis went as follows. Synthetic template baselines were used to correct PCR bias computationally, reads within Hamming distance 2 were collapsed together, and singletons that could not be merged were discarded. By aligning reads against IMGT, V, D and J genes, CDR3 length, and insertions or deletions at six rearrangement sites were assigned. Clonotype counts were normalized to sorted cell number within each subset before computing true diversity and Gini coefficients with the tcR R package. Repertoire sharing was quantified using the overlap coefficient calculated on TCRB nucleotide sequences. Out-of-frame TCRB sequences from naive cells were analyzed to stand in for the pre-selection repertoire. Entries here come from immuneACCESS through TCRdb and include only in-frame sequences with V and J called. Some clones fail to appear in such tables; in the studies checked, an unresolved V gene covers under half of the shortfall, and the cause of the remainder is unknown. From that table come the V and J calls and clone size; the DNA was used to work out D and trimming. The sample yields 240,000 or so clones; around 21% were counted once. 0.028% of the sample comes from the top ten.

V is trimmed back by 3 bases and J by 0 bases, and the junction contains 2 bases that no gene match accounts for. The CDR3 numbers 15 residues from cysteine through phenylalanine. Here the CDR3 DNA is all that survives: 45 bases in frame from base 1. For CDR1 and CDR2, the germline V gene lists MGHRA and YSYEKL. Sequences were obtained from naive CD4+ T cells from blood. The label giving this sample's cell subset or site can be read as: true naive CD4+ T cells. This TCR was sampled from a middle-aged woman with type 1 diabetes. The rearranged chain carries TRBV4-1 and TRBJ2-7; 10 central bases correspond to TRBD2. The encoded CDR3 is CASSHPSGSSYEQYF. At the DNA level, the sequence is TGCGCCAGCAGCCACCCTAGCGGGAGCTCCTACGAGCAGTACTTC.